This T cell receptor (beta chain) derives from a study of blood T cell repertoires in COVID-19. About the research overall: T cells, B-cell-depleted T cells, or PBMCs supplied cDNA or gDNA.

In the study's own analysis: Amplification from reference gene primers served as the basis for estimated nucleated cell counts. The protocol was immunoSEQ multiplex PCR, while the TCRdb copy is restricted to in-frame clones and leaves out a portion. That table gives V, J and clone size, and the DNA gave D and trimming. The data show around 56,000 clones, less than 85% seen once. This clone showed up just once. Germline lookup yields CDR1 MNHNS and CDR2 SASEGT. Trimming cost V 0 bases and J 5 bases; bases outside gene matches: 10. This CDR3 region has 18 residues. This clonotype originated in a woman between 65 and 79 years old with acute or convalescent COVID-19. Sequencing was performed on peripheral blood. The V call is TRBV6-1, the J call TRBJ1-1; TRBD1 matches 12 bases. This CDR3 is CASSEAGTGGRKWTEAFF. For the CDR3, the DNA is TGTGCCAGCAGTGAAGCCGGGACAGGGGGCCGAAAGTGGACTGAAGCTTTCTTT.